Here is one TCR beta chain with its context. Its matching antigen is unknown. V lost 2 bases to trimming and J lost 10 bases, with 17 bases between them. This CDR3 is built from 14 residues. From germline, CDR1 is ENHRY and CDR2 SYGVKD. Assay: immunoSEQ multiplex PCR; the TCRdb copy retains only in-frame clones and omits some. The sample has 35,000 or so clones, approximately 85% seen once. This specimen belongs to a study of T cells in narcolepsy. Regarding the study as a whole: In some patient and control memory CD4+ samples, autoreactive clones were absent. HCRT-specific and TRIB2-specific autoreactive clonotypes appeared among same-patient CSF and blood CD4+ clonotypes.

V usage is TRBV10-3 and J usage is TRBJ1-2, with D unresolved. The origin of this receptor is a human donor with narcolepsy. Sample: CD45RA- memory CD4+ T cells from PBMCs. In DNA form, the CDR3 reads TGTGCCATCAGTGAGGTCGGAGTGAATGTAGACTACACCTTC. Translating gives CAISEVGVNVDYTF.